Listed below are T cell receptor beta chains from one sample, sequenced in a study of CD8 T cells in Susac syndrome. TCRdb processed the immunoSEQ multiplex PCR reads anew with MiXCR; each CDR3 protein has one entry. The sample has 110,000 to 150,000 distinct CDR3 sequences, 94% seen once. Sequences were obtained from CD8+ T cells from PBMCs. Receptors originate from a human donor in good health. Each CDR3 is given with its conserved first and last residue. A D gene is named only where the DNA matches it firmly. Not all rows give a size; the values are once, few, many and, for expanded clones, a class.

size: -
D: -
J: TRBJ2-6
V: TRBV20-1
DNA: TGCAGTGCTCCAGACGAGGAGGGGGCCAACGTCCTGACTTTC
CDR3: CSAPDEEGANVLTF

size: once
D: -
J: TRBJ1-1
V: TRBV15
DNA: TGTGCCACCAGCAGAGGTGCCAGGGAAAGGACTGAAGCTTTCTTT
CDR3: CATSRGARERTEAFF

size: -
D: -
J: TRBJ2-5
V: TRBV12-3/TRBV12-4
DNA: TGTGCCAGCACAGGGGGGCAACCAGAGACCCAGTACTTC
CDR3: CASTGGQPETQYF

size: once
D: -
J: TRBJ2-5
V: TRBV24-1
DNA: TGTGCCACCAGTGAATCCCTCGAAGAGACCCAGTACTTC
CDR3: CATSESLEETQYF

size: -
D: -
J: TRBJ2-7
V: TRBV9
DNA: TGTGCCAGCAGCCCGGGGGGCGCCCTTTTCGGGGACGAGCACGAGCAGTACTTC
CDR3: CASSPGGALFGDEHEQYF

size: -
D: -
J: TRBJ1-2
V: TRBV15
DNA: TGTGCCACCAGCAGAGATTACGGGTCCGCCTATGGCTACACCTTC
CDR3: CATSRDYGSAYGYTF

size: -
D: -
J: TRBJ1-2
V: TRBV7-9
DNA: TGTGCCAGCAGCTATACAGCCAATGGCTACACCTTC
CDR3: CASSYTANGYTF

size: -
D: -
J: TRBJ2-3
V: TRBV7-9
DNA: TGTGCCAGCAGCTTATATCCGCGTTCAGGAGATACGCAGTATTTT
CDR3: CASSLYPRSGDTQYF

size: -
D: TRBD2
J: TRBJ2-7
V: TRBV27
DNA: TGTGCCAGCAGTTCAGGGGGACTAGCGGAAATCTCCTACGAGCAGTACTTC
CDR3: CASSSGGLAEISYEQYF

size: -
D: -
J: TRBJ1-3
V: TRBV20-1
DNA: TGCAGTGCTAGGGGTTGGATCTCTGGAAACACCATATATTTT
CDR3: CSARGWISGNTIYF

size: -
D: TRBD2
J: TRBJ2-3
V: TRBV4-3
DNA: TGCGCCAGCAGCCAAGATGTTGCAGCGGGAAACACAGATACGCAGTATTTT
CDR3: CASSQDVAAGNTDTQYF